One T cell receptor (beta chain) is described in this entry. Primers used in a second PCR of about 7 to 11 cycles were a sample-barcoded 5' primer and a J-beta primer mix. Each cDNA molecule was tagged by a template-switch adaptor that had 12 random nucleotides. TCRdb re-analysed the 5' RACE reads in MiXCR, keeping a single row per CDR3 protein. The table shows approximately 1,100,000 distinct CDR3 sequences, with around 43% occurring only once. CDR1 is SGHDN, CDR2 FVKESK, per germline. This CDR3 is 15 amino acids long. The ends were cut back, 1 base at V and 10 bases at J, with 17 bases in the middle. The sample belongs to a study of blood T cells in healthy people across ages.

The chain has TRBV14 and TRBJ2-1, with a weak D call TRBD1 (5 bases). The TCR originated in a woman in her sixties or seventies in good health. The sequenced material came from blood. The CDR3, as DNA: TGTGCCAGCAGCCAAGGATGGGCAGGGCCCTACGAGCAGTTCTTC. Amino acids: CASSQGWAGPYEQFF.